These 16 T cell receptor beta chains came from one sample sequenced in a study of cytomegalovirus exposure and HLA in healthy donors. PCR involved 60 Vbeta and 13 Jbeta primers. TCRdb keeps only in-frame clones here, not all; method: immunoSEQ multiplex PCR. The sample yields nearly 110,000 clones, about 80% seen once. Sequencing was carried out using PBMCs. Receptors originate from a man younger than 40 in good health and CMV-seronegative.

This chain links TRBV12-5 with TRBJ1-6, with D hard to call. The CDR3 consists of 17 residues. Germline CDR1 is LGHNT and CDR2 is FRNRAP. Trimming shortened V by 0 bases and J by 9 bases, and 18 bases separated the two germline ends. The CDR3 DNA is TGTGCTAGTGGTTTGGTAGGTTTTGTCGGGGAAACTTCACCCCTCCACTTT. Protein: CASGLVGFVGETSPLHF.

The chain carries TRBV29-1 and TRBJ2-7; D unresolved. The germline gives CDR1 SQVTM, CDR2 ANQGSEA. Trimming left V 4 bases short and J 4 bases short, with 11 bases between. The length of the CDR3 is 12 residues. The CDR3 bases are TGCAGCGTTGTCGGGTCCGGGTACGAGCAGTACTTC. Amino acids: CSVVGSGYEQYF.

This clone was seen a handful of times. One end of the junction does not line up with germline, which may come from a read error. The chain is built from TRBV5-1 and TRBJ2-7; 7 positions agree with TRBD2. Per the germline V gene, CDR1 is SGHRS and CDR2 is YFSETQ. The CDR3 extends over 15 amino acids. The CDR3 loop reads CASSLVGAGAYEQYF. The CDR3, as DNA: TGTGCCAGCAGCTTGGTCGGTGCGGGAGCCTACGAGCAGTACTTC.

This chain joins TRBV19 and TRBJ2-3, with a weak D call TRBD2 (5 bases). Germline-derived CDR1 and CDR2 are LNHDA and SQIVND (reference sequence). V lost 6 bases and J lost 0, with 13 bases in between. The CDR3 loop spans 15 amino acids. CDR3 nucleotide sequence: TGTGCCAGTAGCATTCGGGAAGTGAGCACAGATACGCAGTATTTT. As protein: CASSIREVSTDTQYF.

CDR3 bases: TGCGCCAGCGCCCCCGGGGGGGGACAGTACTATGGCTACACCTTC. This encodes CASAPGGGQYYGYTF. The rearrangement joins TRBV5-1 to TRBJ1-2; 7 positions agree with TRBD1. V was pared by 7 bases and J by 3 bases, with 12 bases of the junction left unmatched. CDR3 length: 15 amino acids. CDR1 and CDR2 (germline): SGHRS, YFSETQ.

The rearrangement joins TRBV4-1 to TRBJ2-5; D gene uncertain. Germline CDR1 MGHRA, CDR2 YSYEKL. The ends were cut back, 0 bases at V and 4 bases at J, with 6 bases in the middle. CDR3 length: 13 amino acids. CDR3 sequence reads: CASSQDPVETQYF. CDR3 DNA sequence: TGCGCCAGCAGCCAAGACCCAGTAGAGACCCAGTACTTC.

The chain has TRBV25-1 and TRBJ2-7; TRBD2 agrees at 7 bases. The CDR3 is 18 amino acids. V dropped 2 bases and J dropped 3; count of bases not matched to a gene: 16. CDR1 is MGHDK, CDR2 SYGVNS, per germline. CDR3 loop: CASSESDPAREPIYEQYF. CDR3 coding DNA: TGTGCCAGCAGTGAAAGTGACCCCGCGCGGGAGCCGATCTACGAGCAGTACTTC.

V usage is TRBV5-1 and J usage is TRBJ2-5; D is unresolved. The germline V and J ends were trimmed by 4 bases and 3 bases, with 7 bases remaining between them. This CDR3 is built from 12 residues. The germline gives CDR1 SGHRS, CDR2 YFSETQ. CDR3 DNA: TGCGCCAGCAGCCAGGCTGAAGAGACCCAGTACTTC. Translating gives CASSQAEETQYF.

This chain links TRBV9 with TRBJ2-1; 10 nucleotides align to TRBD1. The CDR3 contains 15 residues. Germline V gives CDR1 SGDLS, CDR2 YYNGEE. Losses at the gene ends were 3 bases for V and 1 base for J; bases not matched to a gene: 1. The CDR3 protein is CASSGGQGSYNEQFF. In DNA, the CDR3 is TGTGCCAGCAGCGGGGGACAGGGGTCCTACAATGAGCAGTTCTTC.

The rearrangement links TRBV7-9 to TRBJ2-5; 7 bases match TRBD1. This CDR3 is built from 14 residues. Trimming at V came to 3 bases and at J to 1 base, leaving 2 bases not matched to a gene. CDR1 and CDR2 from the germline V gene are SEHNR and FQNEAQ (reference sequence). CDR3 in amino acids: CASSFTGVQETQYF. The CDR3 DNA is TGTGCCAGCAGCTTCACAGGGGTCCAAGAGACCCAGTACTTC. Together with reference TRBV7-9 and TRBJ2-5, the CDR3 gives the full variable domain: DTGVSQNPRHKITKRGQNVTFRCDPISEHNRLYWYRQTLGQGPEFLTYFQNEAQLEKSRLLSDRFSAERPKGSFSTLEIQRTEQGDSAMYLCASSFTGVQETQYFGPGTRLLVL.

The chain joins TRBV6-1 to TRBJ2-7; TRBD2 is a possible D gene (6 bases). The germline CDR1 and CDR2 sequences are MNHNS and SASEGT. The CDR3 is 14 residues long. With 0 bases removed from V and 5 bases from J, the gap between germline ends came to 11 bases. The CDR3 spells CASSEAGSGDEQYF. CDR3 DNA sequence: TGTGCCAGCAGTGAAGCTGGGTCGGGGGACGAGCAGTACTTC.

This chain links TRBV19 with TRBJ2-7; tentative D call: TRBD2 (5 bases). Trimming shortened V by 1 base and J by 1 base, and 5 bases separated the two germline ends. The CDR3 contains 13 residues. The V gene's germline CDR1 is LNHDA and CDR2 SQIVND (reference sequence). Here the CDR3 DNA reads TGTGCCAGTAGTATAGGCGGGTCCTACGAGCAGTACTTC. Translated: CASSIGGSYEQYF. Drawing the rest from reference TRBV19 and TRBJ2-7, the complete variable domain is DGGITQSPKYLFRKEGQNVTLSCEQNLNHDAMYWYRQDPGQGLRLIYYSQIVNDFQKGDIAEGYSVSREKKESFPLTVTSAQKNPTAFYLCASSIGGSYEQYFGPGTRLTVT.

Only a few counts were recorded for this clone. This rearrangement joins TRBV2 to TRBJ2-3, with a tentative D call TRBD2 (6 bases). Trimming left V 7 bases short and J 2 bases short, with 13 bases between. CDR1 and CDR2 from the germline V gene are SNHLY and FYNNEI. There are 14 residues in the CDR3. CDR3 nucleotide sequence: TGTGCCAGCATTGGGGGGTCGTACACAGATACGCAGTATTTT. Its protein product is CASIGGSYTDTQYF.

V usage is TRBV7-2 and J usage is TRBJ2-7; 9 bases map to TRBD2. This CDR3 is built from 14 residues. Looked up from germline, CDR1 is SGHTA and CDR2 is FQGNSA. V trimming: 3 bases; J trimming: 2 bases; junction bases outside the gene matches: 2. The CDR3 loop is CASSFGGGAYEQYF. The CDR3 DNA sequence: TGTGCCAGCAGCTTTGGCGGGGGGGCCTACGAGCAGTACTTC.

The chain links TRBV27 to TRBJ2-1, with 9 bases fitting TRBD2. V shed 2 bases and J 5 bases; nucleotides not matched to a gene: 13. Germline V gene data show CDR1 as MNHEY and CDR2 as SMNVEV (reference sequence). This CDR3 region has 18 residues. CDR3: CASSLVGRGGHPDNEQFF. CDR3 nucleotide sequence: TGTGCCAGCAGTTTAGTTGGGCGGGGGGGCCATCCCGACAATGAGCAGTTCTTC.

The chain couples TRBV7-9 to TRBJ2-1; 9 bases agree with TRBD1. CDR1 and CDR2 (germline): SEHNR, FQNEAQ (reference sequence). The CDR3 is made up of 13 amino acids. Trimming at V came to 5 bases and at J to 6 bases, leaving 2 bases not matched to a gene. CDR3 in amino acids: CASSPTGGNEQFF. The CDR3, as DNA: TGTGCCAGCAGCCCGACAGGGGGCAATGAGCAGTTCTTC.